One sample yielded the 21 T cell receptor beta chains listed below, sequenced in a study of monozygotic twins with inflammatory bowel disease. Following a re-call of the 5' RACE reads, TCRdb has one entry per CDR3 protein and lacks DNA. Its table lists around 450,000 distinct CDR3 sequences. The specimen was blood. Receptor source: a human donor with ulcerative colitis or Crohn's disease, or a healthy co-twin of an affected twin (not recorded which).

The CDR3 is CAISLLAGAGQTDTQYF. J is TRBJ2-3 and V is TRBV10-3; absent DNA, TCRdb's TRBD2 call cannot be checked. Germline CDR1 ENHRY, CDR2 SYGVKD. The CDR3 length is 17 residues.

V is TRBV20-1 and J is TRBJ2-1. The CDR3 length is 11 residues. From germline, CDR1 is DFQATT and CDR2 SNEGSKA (reference sequence). CDR3 in amino acids: CSATGYNEQFF.

The chain combines TRBV11-1 with TRBJ1-3. The V gene's germline CDR1 is SGHAT and CDR2 FQDESV (reference sequence). The CDR3 sequence is 19 residues long. This CDR3 reads CASSLASTVTASSGNTIYF.

This chain connects TRBV4-1 to TRBJ2-2. Germline assignment: CDR1 MGHRA and CDR2 YSYEKL. This CDR3 has 12 residues. CDR3 sequence: CASKGGPGELFF.

This chain connects TRBV27 to TRBJ2-7. Germline V CDR1 and CDR2: MNHEY, SMNVEV (reference sequence). The CDR3 totals 15 residues. The CDR3 loop reads CASSLSSGGAYEQYF.

The rearrangement links TRBV20-1 to TRBJ1-1; TCRdb gives TRBD1 as the D gene, but with no DNA this cannot be confirmed. The CDR3 loop spans 14 amino acids. Germline V lookup: CDR1 DFQATT, CDR2 SNEGSKA (reference sequence). This CDR3 is CSARDVRASTEAFF.

The J gene is TRBJ2-1, the V gene TRBV28; TCRdb indicates TRBD2, and absent DNA this call remains unverified. In germline, CDR1 is MDHEN, CDR2 SYDVKM. The CDR3 has 13 amino acids. The CDR3 sequence: CASSNPGLQTGFF.

The chain uses TRBV5-5 and TRBJ1-1; no DNA is available, so the TRBD1 call from TCRdb remains unchecked. Germline V CDR1 and CDR2: SGHKS, YYEKEE (reference sequence). The CDR3 consists of 17 residues. This chain's CDR3 is CASSYPLTGGLNTEAFF.

The rearrangement joins TRBV7-3 to TRBJ2-2. Germline V CDR1 and CDR2: SGHTA, FQGTGA. This CDR3 has 13 amino acids. This chain's CDR3 is CASSLTQAGELFF.

The V gene is TRBV6-2 or TRBV6-3, the J gene TRBJ2-3; TCRdb outputs TRBD1, but without DNA this stays unchecked. The CDR3 is 15 amino acids. CDR1 is MNHEY, CDR2 SVGEGT, per germline. The CDR3 sequence is CASTLTGQITDTQYF.

The chain recombines TRBV3-1 with TRBJ1-1. This CDR3 contains 14 residues. The germline CDR1 and CDR2 sequences are LGHDT and YNNKEL (reference sequence). The chain's CDR3 is CASSRETMNTEAFF.

The V call is TRBV9, the J call TRBJ2-3; the TRBD2 assignment by TCRdb is unverifiable without DNA. The CDR3 is made up of 16 amino acids. Per germline, CDR1 SGDLS and CDR2 YYNGEE. This CDR3 reads CASSVARGGTWDTQYF.

CDR3 residues: CASSPRGQNTGELFF. The chain links TRBV6-2 or TRBV6-3 to TRBJ2-2; the D call from TCRdb, TRBD1, cannot be confirmed without DNA. Looked up from germline, CDR1 is MNHEY and CDR2 is SVGEGT. This CDR3 has 15 amino acids.

The V call is TRBV6-1, the J call TRBJ1-2; no DNA is available, so the TRBD1 call from TCRdb remains unchecked. Germline V gene lookup returns CDR1 MNHNS and CDR2 SASEGT. The CDR3 has 15 amino acids. This CDR3 is CASSEGRQVYYGYTF.

V is TRBV10-3 and J is TRBJ2-2; TCRdb outputs TRBD1, but without DNA this stays unchecked. The germline V gene has CDR1 ENHRY and CDR2 SYGVKD. CDR3 length: 17 residues. The CDR3 is CAITSPGQGSTTGELFF.

The chain has TRBV6-1 and TRBJ2-3; TCRdb picks TRBD1, but there is no DNA to check that call. Germline values: CDR1 MNHNS, CDR2 SASEGT. The CDR3 spans 15 residues. The CDR3 loop reads CASRSRDSHTDTQYF.

The chain carries TRBV6-1 and TRBJ2-1. CDR3 length: 16 amino acids. In germline, CDR1 is MNHNS, CDR2 SASEGT. Here the CDR3 reads CASSPLGSGVYNEQFF.

The chain couples TRBV28 to TRBJ2-7; the TCRdb call, TRBD2, lacks DNA for checking. CDR3 length equals 12 residues. Germline loops: CDR1 MDHEN, CDR2 SYDVKM. The CDR3 loop reads CASLAGKGEQYF.

The chain uses TRBV29-1 and TRBJ1-2; TCRdb selects TRBD1, and the lack of DNA leaves this call unchecked. The CDR3 extends over 11 amino acids. CDR1 SQVTM and CDR2 ANQGSEA come from the germline V gene. CDR3 in amino acids: CSVKGANGYTF.

V usage is TRBV6-1 and J usage is TRBJ2-6. The CDR3 contains 16 residues. Germline-derived CDR1 and CDR2 are MNHNS and SASEGT. The CDR3 reads CASSESSFSGANVLTF.

The chain is built from TRBV5-1 and TRBJ2-1; TCRdb names TRBD2, which stays unverified in the absence of DNA. Germline lookup yields CDR1 SGHRS and CDR2 YFSETQ. The CDR3 has 15 residues. CDR3 protein: CASGPGTSAHNEQFF.